This entry describes one T cell receptor beta chain. Its target is unknown. PCR primers comprised 60 Vbeta and 13 Jbeta primers. In the original analysis: Later reanalysis found 80 million or so unique TCR beta chains, around 9.9 million of them shared. Profiling relied on immunoSEQ multiplex PCR, and the TCRdb table lists in-frame clones only, not all of them. The V and J calls and the clone size are those of that table, but D and trimming were determined from the DNA. Of 95,000 to 110,000 clones listed, around 79% are singletons. The source of the sample is a study of cytomegalovirus exposure and HLA in healthy donors. The CDR3 is 15 amino acids. Germline V gene sequence: CDR1 SGHRS, CDR2 YFSETQ. Trimming cost V 0 bases and J 4 bases; bases outside gene matches: 3. The study's findings and limits: Later analysis associated a missense DCLRE1C variant with TCR beta V- and J-gene trimming. Relative to equally common others, HLA-associated TCR beta chains showed greater clonal expansion in a later analysis. In a later analysis, at a false discovery rate of 0.05, roughly 17,000 TCR beta sequences were associated with HLA alleles.

The specimen was PBMCs. This clonotype originated in a man aged 60 to 75 in good health and CMV-seropositive. This chain uses TRBV5-1 with TRBJ2-7; 11 bases align to TRBD2. CDR3 residues: CASSLGTSGGYEQYF. CDR3 DNA sequence: TGCGCCAGCAGCTTGGGCACTAGCGGGGGTTACGAGCAGTACTTC.